This T cell receptor (beta chain) stems from a study of T cell repertoires in cytomegalovirus infection. Background on the study: Indications of both CMV infection and matching HLA type were provided by public TCR beta signatures. Study conclusions and caveats: There were carriers of CMV plus the relevant HLA, and cumulative public TCR beta family frequency identified them. HLA-C-restricted CMV-specific TCR beta clonotypes were dominant in the ex vivo response.

Comment on this clonotype: The target antigen is unknown.

V shed 0 bases, J shed 5 bases, and the junction held 8 bases outside the gene matches. The CDR3 totals 15 residues. Germline CDR1 reads DFQATT; CDR2 reads SNEGSKA (reference sequence). TCRdb recomputed calls from the reads with MiXCR, one row per CDR3 protein. The sample carries about 260,000 distinct CDR3 sequences, 9.1% recorded once. The sequenced sample was PBMCs. The chain carries TRBV20-1 and TRBJ2-5; 8 bases match TRBD2. The sequence derives from a human donor in good health (CMV status not recorded). Some clones in this sample may be carry-over from other donors' samples. CDR3 sequence (DNA): TGCAGTGCTAGAGACCTAGCGGGCTCTAGGGAGACCCAGTACTTC. Its translation: CSARDLAGSRETQYF.